This entry describes one TCR beta chain. A read error may account for a junction end that differs from germline. Germline CDR1 MNHNS, CDR2 SASEGT. The CDR3 length is 16 residues. Alongside a J-beta primer mix, a sample-barcoded 5' primer served in a second PCR lasting roughly 7 to 12 cycles. TCRdb independently ran MiXCR on the 5' RACE reads; one entry per CDR3 protein. The repertoire includes about 780,000 distinct CDR3 sequences, about 26% of them detected once, and less than 3.5% sits in the top ten. The data were obtained in a study of blood T cells in healthy people across ages. A further study also used this sample, focusing on T cells of mothers and their children.

This receptor was obtained from a boy between 10 and 17 years old in good health. The material sequenced was blood. J is TRBJ1-3 and V is TRBV6-1; 7 bases agree with TRBD1. CDR3 amino acids: CARSAYRGPVGNTIYF. In nucleotides, the CDR3 is TGTGCCCGCAGTGCGTACAGGGGACCGGTAGGAAACACCATATATTTT.